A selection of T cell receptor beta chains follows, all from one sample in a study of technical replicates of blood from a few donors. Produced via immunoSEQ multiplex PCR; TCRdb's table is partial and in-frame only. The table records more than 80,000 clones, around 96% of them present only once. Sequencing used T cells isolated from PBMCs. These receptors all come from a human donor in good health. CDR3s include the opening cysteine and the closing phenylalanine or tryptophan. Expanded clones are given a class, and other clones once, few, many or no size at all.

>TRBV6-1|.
CASSEASSGRLYEQYF
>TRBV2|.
CASSAQINEKLFF
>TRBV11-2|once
CASRLGSVSGANVLTF
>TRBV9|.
CASSWRLAGFTGELFF
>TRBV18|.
CASSSDRGNQPQHF
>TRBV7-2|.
CASTRLAGDGTQYF
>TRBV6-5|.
CASSYSRRRNNEQFF
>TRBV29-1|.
CSVEDPLRRTEAFF
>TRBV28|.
CASSFRRLYEQYF
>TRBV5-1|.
CASSLYRGWEKQETQYF
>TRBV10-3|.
CAISDIGGDGYTF
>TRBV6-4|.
CASSETAGANEQYF
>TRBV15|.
CATSGIGTAPTSGNTIYF
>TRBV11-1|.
CASTKGHPDYEQYF
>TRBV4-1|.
CASSEGLADTDTQYF
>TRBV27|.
CASSLQDNQPQHF
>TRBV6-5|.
CASSYDRGKEKLFF
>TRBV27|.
CASSLSGHGYTF
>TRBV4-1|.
CASSQDQSRRNEQFF
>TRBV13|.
CASSLQTGLDGYTF
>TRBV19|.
CATPRTKGTGRGYTF
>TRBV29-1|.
CSVVGRGDTQYF
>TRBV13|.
CASSRIRDTEAFF